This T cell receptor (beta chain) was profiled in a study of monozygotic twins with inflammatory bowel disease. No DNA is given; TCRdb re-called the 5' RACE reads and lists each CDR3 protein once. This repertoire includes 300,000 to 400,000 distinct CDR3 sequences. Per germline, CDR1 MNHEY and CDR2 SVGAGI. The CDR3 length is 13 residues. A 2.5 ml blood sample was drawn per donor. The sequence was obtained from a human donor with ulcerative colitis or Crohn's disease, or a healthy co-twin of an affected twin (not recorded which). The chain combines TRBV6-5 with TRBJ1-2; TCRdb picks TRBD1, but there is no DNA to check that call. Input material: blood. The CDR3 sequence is CASSQQGYYGYTF.